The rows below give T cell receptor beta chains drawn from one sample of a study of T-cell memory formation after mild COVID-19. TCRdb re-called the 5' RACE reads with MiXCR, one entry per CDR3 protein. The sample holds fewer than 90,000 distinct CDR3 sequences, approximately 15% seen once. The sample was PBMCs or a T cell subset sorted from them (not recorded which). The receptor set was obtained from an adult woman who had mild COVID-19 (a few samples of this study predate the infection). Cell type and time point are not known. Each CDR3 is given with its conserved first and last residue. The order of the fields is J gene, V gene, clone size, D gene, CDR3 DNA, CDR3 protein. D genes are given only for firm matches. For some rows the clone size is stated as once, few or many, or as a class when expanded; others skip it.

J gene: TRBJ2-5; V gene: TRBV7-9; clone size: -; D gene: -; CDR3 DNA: TGTGCCAGCAGCCCCTTTCCTCCGGGGGACCAAGAGACCCAGTACTTC; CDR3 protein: CASSPFPPGDQETQYF
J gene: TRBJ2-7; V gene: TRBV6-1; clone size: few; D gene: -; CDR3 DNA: TGTGCCAGCAGCCCCTTCACAGCTTCCTACGAGCAGTACTTC; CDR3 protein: CASSPFTASYEQYF
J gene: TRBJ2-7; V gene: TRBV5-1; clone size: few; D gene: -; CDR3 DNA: TGCGCCAGCAGCTTGGGGCCCGGGACACTTCCTTACGAGCAGTACTTC; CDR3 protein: CASSLGPGTLPYEQYF
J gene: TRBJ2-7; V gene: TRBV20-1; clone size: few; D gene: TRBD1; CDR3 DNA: TGCAGTGCTACGGTTCGGGACAGGGTGACCTACGAGCAGTACTTC; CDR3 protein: CSATVRDRVTYEQYF
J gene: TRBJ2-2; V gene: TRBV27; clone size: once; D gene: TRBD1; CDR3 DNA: TGTGCCAGCAGTTTTGGACAGGCCACCGGGGAGCTGTTTTTT; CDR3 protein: CASSFGQATGELFF
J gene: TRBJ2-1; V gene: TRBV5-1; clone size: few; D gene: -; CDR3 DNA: TGCGCCAGCAGCCCGGACTTAGCAAACTACAATGAGCAGTTCTTC; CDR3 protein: CASSPDLANYNEQFF
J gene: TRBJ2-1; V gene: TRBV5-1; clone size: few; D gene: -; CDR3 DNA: TGCGCCAGCAGCTCCTACGGGCAGGGGGGTAACAATGAGCAGTTCTTC; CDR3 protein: CASSSYGQGGNNEQFF
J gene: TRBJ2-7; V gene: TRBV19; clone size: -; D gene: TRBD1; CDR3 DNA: TGTGCCAGTAGTATAGCTCTGACAGGGAATTCTTTCTCCTACGAGCAGTACTTC; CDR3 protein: CASSIALTGNSFSYEQYF
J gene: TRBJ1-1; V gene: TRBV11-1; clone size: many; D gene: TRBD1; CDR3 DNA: TGTGCCAGCAGCCCTCCGGGACAGCTGAACACTGAAGCTTTCTTT; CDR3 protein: CASSPPGQLNTEAFF
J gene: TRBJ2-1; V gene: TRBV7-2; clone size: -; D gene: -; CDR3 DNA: TGTGCCAGCAGCTTAGTTCCCTCGGGAGAGCAGTTCTTC; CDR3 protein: CASSLVPSGEQFF
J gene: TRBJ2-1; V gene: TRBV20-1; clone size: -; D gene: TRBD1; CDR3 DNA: TGCAGTGCTAGACCACCGGGACAGGGATACAATGAGCAGTTCTTC; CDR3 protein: CSARPPGQGYNEQFF
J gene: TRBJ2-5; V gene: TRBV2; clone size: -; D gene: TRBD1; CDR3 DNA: TGTGCCAGCACACAAGGGACAGGCCTACGGGAGACCCAGTACTTC; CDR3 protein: CASTQGTGLRETQYF
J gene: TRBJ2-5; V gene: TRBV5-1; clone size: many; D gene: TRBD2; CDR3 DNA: TGCGCCAGCAGGCGGGGACTAGCGGAAGTTCGGGAGACCCAGTACTTC; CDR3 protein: CASRRGLAEVRETQYF
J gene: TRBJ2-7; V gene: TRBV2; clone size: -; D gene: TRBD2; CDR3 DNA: TGTGCCAGCAGTCCCTCTAGCGGGGTCACCTACGAGCAGTACTTC; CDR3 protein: CASSPSSGVTYEQYF
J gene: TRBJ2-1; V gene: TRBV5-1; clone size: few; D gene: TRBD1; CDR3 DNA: TGCGCCAGCAGCTTCCCTCAGGGACAGGACTACAATGAGCAGTTCTTC; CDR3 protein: CASSFPQGQDYNEQFF
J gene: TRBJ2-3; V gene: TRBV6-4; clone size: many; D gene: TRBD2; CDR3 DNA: TGTGCCAGCAGTGACGAAGCGGGGGGGCCATCAGATACGCAGTATTTT; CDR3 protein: CASSDEAGGPSDTQYF
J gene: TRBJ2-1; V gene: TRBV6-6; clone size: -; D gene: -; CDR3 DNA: TGTGCCAGCAGTTACTCGACTCTAGTAAGGAATGAGCAGTTCTTC; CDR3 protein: CASSYSTLVRNEQFF
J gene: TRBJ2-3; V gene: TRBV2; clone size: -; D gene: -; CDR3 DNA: TGTGCCAGCAGTGGTGGCCAGGGAACTAGCACAGATACGCAGTATTTT; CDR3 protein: CASSGGQGTSTDTQYF
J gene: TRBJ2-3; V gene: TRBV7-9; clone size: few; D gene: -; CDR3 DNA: TGTGCCAGCAGCTACGTCGGCTATGGGCCCAACGGTACGCAGTATTTT; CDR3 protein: CASSYVGYGPNGTQYF
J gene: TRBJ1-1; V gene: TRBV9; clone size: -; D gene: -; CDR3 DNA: TGTGCCAGCAGTGAGGGTGGCGACACTGAAGCTTTCTTT; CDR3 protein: CASSEGGDTEAFF
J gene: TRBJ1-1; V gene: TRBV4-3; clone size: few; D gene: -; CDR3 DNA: TGCGCCAGCAGCCAATCTAAGAGGTCGAACACTGAAGCTTTCTTT; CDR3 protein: CASSQSKRSNTEAFF
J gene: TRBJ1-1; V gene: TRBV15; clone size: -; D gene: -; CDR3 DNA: TGTGCCACCAGCAGCACCGGGATCTTGAACACTGAAGCTTTCTTT; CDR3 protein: CATSSTGILNTEAFF
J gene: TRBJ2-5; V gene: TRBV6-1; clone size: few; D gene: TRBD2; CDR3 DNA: TGTGCCAGCAGTGAAATGGTAGCGGGGGTAAGAGAAACCCAGTACTTC; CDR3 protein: CASSEMVAGVRETQYF
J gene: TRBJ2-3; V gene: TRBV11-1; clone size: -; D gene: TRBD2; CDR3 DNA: TGTGCCAGCAGCTTAGCTAGCGGGGGTTGGACAGATACGCAGTATTTT; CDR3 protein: CASSLASGGWTDTQYF
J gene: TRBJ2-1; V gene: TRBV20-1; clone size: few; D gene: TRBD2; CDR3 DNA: TGCAGTGCTCTTGGACTAGCGGGAGGCTACAATGAGCAGTTCTTC; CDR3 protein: CSALGLAGGYNEQFF
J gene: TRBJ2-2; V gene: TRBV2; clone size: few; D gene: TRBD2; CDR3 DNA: TGTGCCAGCAGTGAAATCGGCGGGGGGAACACCGGGGAGCTGTTTTTT; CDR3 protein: CASSEIGGGNTGELFF
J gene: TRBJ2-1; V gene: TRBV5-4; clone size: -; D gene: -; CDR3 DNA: TGTGCCAGCAGCTCAGACGGAGTTAACAATGAGCAGTTCTTC; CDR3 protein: CASSSDGVNNEQFF
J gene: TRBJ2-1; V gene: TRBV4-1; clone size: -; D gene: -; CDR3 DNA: TGCGCCAGCAGCCGCGGATCCAGGAATGAGCAGTTCTTC; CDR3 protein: CASSRGSRNEQFF
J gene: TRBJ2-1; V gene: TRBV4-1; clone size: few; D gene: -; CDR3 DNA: TGCGCCAGCAGCCAAGATTCGGCGGTGGAGCAGTTCTTC; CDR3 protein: CASSQDSAVEQFF
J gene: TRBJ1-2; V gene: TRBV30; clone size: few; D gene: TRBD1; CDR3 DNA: TGTGCCTGGAGTGTCGAGGGGGCGTGGGGTGGCTACACCTTC; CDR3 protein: CAWSVEGAWGGYTF
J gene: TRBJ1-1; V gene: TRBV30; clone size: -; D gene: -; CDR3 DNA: TGTGCAGTCCAAGTGGGGTCGGACGAAGCTTTCTTT; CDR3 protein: CAVQVGSDEAFF
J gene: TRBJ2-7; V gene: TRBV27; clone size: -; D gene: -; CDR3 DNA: TGTGCCAGCAGTTTATTTGCGGACTCCTACGAGCAGTACTTC; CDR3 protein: CASSLFADSYEQYF
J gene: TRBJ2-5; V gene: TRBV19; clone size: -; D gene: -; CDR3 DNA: TGTGCCAGTAGTATAGACGCCCAGGAGGAGACCCAGTACTTC; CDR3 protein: CASSIDAQEETQYF
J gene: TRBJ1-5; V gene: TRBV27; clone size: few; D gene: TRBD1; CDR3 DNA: TGTGCCAGCAAAACGGACAGGGGGTACAATCAGCCCCAGCATTTT; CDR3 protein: CASKTDRGYNQPQHF
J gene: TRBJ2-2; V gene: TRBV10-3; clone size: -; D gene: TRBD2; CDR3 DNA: TGTGCCATCTCAACTAGCGGGGTTACCAACACCGGGGAGCTGTTTTTT; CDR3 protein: CAISTSGVTNTGELFF
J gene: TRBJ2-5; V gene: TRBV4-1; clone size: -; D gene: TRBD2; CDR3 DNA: TGCGCCAGCAGCCAAGTGGGGGGGCAAGAGACCCAGTACTTC; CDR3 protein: CASSQVGGQETQYF
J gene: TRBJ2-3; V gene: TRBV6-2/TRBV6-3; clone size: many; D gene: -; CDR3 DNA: TGTGCCAGCAGTTCGCAGGGGACAGATACGCAGTATTTT; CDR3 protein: CASSSQGTDTQYF
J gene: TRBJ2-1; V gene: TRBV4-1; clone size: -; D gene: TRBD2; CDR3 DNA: TGCGCCAGCAGCCAAGATGGGCTAGCGGGGTCCTACAATGAGCAGTTCTTC; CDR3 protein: CASSQDGLAGSYNEQFF
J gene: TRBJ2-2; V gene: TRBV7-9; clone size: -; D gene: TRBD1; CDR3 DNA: TGTGCCAGCAGCTCGACACCGGGACAGGGAGGCGGGGAGCTGTTTTTT; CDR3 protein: CASSSTPGQGGGELFF
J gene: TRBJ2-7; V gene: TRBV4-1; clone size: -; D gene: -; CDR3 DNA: TGCGCCAGCAGCCAACGGGTGACCTACGAGCAGTACTTC; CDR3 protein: CASSQRVTYEQYF
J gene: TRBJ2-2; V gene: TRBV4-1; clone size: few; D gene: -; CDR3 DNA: TGCGCCAGCAGCCAAGTCAGGTCCACCGGGGAGCTGTTTTTT; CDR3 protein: CASSQVRSTGELFF
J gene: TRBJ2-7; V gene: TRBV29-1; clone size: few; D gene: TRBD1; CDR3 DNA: TGCAGCGTTGAGAGACAGGGCGACTACGAGCAGTACTTC; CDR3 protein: CSVERQGDYEQYF
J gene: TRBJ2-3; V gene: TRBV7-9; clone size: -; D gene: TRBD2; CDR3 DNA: TGTGCCAGCAGCTCCAGGACGACTAGCATGGGGAGGGATACGCAGTATTTT; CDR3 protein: CASSSRTTSMGRDTQYF